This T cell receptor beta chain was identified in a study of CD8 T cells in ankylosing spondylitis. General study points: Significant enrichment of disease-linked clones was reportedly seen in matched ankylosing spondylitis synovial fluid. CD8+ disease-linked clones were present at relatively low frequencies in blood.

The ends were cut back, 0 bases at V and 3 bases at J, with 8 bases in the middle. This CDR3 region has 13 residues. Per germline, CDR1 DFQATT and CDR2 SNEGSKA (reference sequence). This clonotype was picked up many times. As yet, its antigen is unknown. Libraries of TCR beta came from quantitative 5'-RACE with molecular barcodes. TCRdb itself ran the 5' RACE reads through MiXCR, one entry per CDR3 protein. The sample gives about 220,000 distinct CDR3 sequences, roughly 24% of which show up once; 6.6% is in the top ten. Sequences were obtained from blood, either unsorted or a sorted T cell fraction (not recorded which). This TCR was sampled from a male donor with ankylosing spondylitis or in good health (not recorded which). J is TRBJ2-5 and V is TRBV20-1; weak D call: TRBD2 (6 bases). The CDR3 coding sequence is TGCAGTGCTAGAGATTGGGGGGAAGAGACCCAGTACTTC. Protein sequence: CSARDWGEETQYF.